Below are 16 T cell receptor beta chains sequenced from a single sample in a study of blood T cell repertoires in COVID-19. Sequencing was performed with immunoSEQ multiplex PCR; in TCRdb, only in-frame clones are kept and a portion is missing. The sample lists some 330,000 clones, approximately 89% occurring once. The source material was peripheral blood. The receptor source for this set is a woman in her twenties or thirties with COVID-19, enrolled during active disease.

The chain joins TRBV9 to TRBJ1-2; the D gene is possibly TRBD1 (6 bases). The CDR3 runs 17 residues. V was trimmed by 0 bases and J by 0 bases, leaving 15 bases between them. Germline V lookup: CDR1 SGDLS, CDR2 YYNGEE. The CDR3 DNA sequence: TGTGCCAGCAGCGTAGGTGGGGGCCTGACGACTAACTATGGCTACACCTTC. Encoded protein: CASSVGGGLTTNYGYTF.

The chain has TRBV19 and TRBJ2-1; 9 positions agree with TRBD1. V lost 4 bases and J lost 6; bases outside the gene matches: 19. The germline V gene encodes CDR1 LNHDA and CDR2 SQIVND (reference sequence). There are 19 residues in the CDR3. Here the CDR3 DNA reads TGTGCCAGTAGTAGAGGAACAGGGGGCGTTTTGGCCGTTTCCAATGAGCAGTTCTTC. It specifies CASSRGTGGVLAVSNEQFF.

The chain recombines TRBV11-2 with TRBJ1-1, with 9 bases matching TRBD1. J lost 4 bases, V lost 4 bases, and 7 bases had no gene match. The CDR3 has 15 amino acids. Germline loops: CDR1 SGHAT, CDR2 FQNNGV. The DNA for the CDR3 is TGTGCCAGCAGCTACACCACAGGGGGCCGCACTGAAGCTTTCTTT. Encoded protein: CASSYTTGGRTEAFF.

A single count supports this clone. V and J are TRBV6-6 and TRBJ2-4; TRBD1 aligns across 8 bases. The CDR3 totals 15 residues. V was pared by 6 bases and J by 4 bases, with 8 bases of the junction left unmatched. Germline-derived CDR1 and CDR2 are MNHNY and SVGAGI (reference sequence). The DNA of the CDR3 is TGTGCCAGCAGCCCCTCGACAGGGGCTAAAAACATTCAGTACTTC. Translating gives CASSPSTGAKNIQYF.

The V call is TRBV9, the J call TRBJ2-1; D may be TRBD2 (5 bases). The germline V gene has CDR1 SGDLS and CDR2 YYNGEE. The CDR3 totals 16 residues. The V end was cut by 2 bases, the J end by 5 bases, with 17 bases between. The CDR3 DNA reads as TGTGCCAGCAGCGTCCTTGACTATCCTACAAACAATGAGCAGTTCTTC. Its translation: CASSVLDYPTNNEQFF. The entire variable domain, with the rest obtained from reference TRBV9 and TRBJ2-1, is as follows: DSGVTQTPKHLITATGQRVTLRCSPRSGDLSVYWYQQSLDQGLQFLIQYYNGEERAKGNILERFSAQQFPDLHSELNLSSLELGDSALYFCASSVLDYPTNNEQFFGPGTRLTVL.

The chain recombines TRBV5-1 with TRBJ2-1; D is unresolved. Germline-derived CDR1 and CDR2 are SGHRS and YFSETQ. Trimming removed 3 bases at V and 9 bases at J, with 7 bases between. The CDR3 is made up of 11 amino acids. The CDR3 DNA follows: TGCGCCAGCAGCTCAGGAAGTGAGCAGTTCTTC. It specifies CASSSGSEQFF.

V and J are TRBV28 and TRBJ1-2; no clear D. V gave up 3 bases and J gave up 4 bases, with 9 bases separating them. Germline V gene lookup returns CDR1 MDHEN and CDR2 SYDVKM. This CDR3 has 13 residues. The CDR3 DNA reads as TGTGCCAGCAGTTTGGCTTCTTTCTATGGCTACACCTTC. This encodes CASSLASFYGYTF.

This sequence joins TRBV6-2 or TRBV6-3 and TRBJ1-5; 12 nucleotides align to TRBD1. The CDR3 sequence is 17 residues long. Per the germline V gene, CDR1 is MNHEY and CDR2 is SVGEGT. The junction had 5 bases not matched to a gene; V was cut back by 5 bases and J by 0 bases. The CDR3 nucleotides are TGTGCCAGCAGTAACCGGGACAGGGGGCTTAGCAATCAGCCCCAGCATTTT. Amino acid sequence: CASSNRDRGLSNQPQHF.

The chain employs TRBV6-1 and TRBJ1-6; 7 bases fit TRBD1. The CDR3 consists of 18 residues. V lost 2 bases and J lost 0; bases outside the gene matches: 7. The germline CDR1 and CDR2 sequences are MNHNS and SASEGT. The CDR3 nucleotides are TGTGCCAGCAGTGAAAGAGGACAGGTCAGCTCCTATAATTCACCCCTCCACTTT. It translates to CASSERGQVSSYNSPLHF.

The V gene is TRBV5-6, the J gene TRBJ2-3; weak D call: TRBD2 (6 bases). Between the trimmed V and J ends, which lost 0 bases and 2 bases, there was a span of 19 bases. This CDR3 contains 18 residues. Germline V gene lookup returns CDR1 SGHDT and CDR2 YYEEEE. The CDR3 protein is CASSLVWYTGEATDTQYF. DNA for the CDR3: TGTGCCAGCAGCTTGGTTTGGTATACGGGGGAAGCCACAGATACGCAGTATTTT. Together with reference TRBV5-6 and TRBJ2-3, the CDR3 gives the full variable domain: DAGVTQSPTHLIKTRGQQVTLRCSPKSGHDTVSWYQQALGQGPQFIFQYYEEEERQRGNFPDRFSGHQFPNYSSELNVNALLLGDSALYLCASSLVWYTGEATDTQYFGPGTRLTVL.

The chain joins TRBV3-1 (or the pseudogene TRBV3-2) to TRBJ1-6, with 7 positions matching TRBD1. This CDR3 is built from 20 residues. The J segment lost 1 base and the V segment lost 4 bases, leaving 16 bases of the junction unmatched. The V gene's germline CDR1 is LGHDT and CDR2 YNNKEL (reference sequence). CDR3 loop: CASSPPGQDEGKSYNSPLHF. Here the CDR3 DNA reads TGTGCCAGCAGCCCGCCCGGACAGGACGAGGGGAAGTCCTATAATTCACCCCTCCACTTT.

This clone is a singleton in its sample. The chain links TRBV2 to TRBJ1-2, with TRBD1 matching 10 bases. Germline CDR1 is SNHLY and CDR2 is FYNNEI. This CDR3 has 10 amino acids. In DNA, the CDR3 is TGTGGACAGGGGGCTTATGGCTACACCTTC. This encodes CGQGAYGYTF.

The rearrangement joins TRBV2 to TRBJ1-1; perhaps TRBD1 as D (5 bases). From germline, CDR1 is SNHLY and CDR2 FYNNEI. The CDR3 contains 12 residues. Trimming stripped 5 bases from V and 8 bases from J, with 12 bases between. CDR3 sequence (DNA): TGTGCCAGCAGTTCCCCGAAGGGGGAAGCTTTCTTT. This encodes CASSSPKGEAFF.

V and J are TRBV2 and TRBJ2-3; possible D gene TRBD1, 5 bases. The CDR3 is 14 amino acids. Trimming removed 6 bases from V and 0 bases from J, with 10 bases in between. In germline, CDR1 is SNHLY, CDR2 FYNNEI. As DNA, the CDR3 is TGTGCCAGCAGCATGACAGTTAGCACAGATACGCAGTATTTT. Its translation is CASSMTVSTDTQYF.

The rearrangement links TRBV5-1 to TRBJ2-5; a possible D gene is TRBD2 (6 bases). The length of the CDR3 is 16 residues. The V end lost 6 bases, the J end lost 4 bases, and 22 bases lay between the germline ends. Germline CDR1 SGHRS, CDR2 YFSETQ. CDR3 nucleotides: TGCGCCAGCACAAACAACGGGCGCTGGCGGGGAGAGACCCAGTACTTC. This codes for CASTNNGRWRGETQYF.

V is TRBV27 and J is TRBJ2-1; 12 bases agree with TRBD2. The junction had 12 bases not matched to a gene; V was cut back by 6 bases and J by 9 bases. The CDR3 totals 16 residues. From germline, CDR1 is MNHEY and CDR2 SMNVEV (reference sequence). The DNA for the CDR3 is TGTGCCAGCAGGTTACTGTCTAGCGGGGGGGGACGTGAGCAGTTCTTC. Amino acids: CASRLLSSGGGREQFF.